This TCR beta chain derives from a study of CD8 T cells in Susac syndrome. High-throughput TCR beta sequencing covered peripheral CD8+ and CD4+ T cells. The patients serving as multiple sclerosis controls were treatment-naive. They had stable or active relapsing-remitting disease and fulfilled revised McDonald criteria. TEMRA cells underwent FACS enrichment and CD8+ and CD4+ T cells underwent negative isolation. RNA, at about 0.45 to 1 ug, was reverse transcribed with random hexamers. A multiplex approach, immunoSEQ multiplex PCR, amplified TCR beta CDR3 across 54 Vbeta and 13 Jbeta. One entry per CDR3 protein, called by TCRdb with MiXCR from the immunoSEQ multiplex PCR reads. The data contain approximately 200,000 distinct CDR3 sequences, around 90% of them seen just once; the ten biggest clones take up approximately 0.13%. The specimen was CD8+ T cells from PBMCs. This clonotype was sampled from a human donor with multiple sclerosis.

CDR3 loop: CASSQERGTGGFYEQYF. CDR3 bases: TGTGCCAGCAGCCAAGAAAGGGGAACAGGGGGCTTCTACGAGCAGTACTTC. V is TRBV4-2 and J is TRBJ2-7, with TRBD1 identical over 9 bases. The CDR3 has 17 residues. Unmatched junction bases numbered 9, after V lost 0 bases and J lost 3 bases. CDR1 is LGHNA and CDR2 is YNFKEQ in the germline V gene.